Given below is one TCR beta chain in context. Its antigen is not known. This specimen belongs to a study of cytomegalovirus exposure and HLA in healthy donors. Study-level information: It was reported in a later analysis that the same platform had been used for the 110 or so validation repertoires as for the approximately 700 first-cohort repertoires.

General study results and limits: It was reported that the classifier diagnosed cytomegalovirus status with high specificity and sensitivity in both the original and validation cohorts. Three chains linked to CMV were shown in vitro to be specific for CMV antigens.

Only in-frame clones appear in the TCRdb table, and some are missing; sequencing was by immunoSEQ multiplex PCR. The data contain about 200,000 clones, 65% to 90% of them singletons. The CDR3 contains 14 residues. Germline loops: CDR1 SGHNT, CDR2 YYREEE (reference sequence). J lost 6 bases, V lost 5 bases, and 7 bases had no gene match. Sequenced: PBMCs. This TCR was sampled from a woman under 40 in good health and CMV-seropositive. The chain carries TRBV5-4 and TRBJ2-1; the match to TRBD1 covers 8 bases. The CDR3 DNA follows: TGTGCCAGCAGGCAGACGCAGGGGGCCAATGAGCAGTTCTTC. Protein sequence: CASRQTQGANEQFF.